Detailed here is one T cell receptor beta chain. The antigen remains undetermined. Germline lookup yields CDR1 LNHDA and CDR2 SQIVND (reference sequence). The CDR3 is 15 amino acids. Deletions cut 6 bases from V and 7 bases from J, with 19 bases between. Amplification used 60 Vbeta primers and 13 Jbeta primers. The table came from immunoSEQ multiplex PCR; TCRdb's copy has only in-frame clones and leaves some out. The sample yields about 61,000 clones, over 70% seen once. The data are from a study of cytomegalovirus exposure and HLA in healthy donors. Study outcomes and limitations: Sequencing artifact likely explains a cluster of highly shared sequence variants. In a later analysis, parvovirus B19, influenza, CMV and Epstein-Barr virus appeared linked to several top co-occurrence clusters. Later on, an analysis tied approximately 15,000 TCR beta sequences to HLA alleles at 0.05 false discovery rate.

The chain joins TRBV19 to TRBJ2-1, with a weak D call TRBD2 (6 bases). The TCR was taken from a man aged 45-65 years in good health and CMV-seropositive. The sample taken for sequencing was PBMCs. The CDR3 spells CASSPWRRRGNEQFF. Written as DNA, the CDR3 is TGTGCCAGTAGCCCCTGGCGGAGGCGGGGAAATGAGCAGTTCTTC.